This T cell receptor beta chain is drawn from a study of T cells after yellow fever vaccination. TCRdb called the 5' RACE reads again in MiXCR, with one record for every CDR3 protein. The data hold some 300,000 distinct CDR3 sequences, with 8.7% observed a single time. The sequencing used CD4+ T cells sorted from PBMCs, collected 5 days after the yellow fever booster vaccination. The TCR comes from a man in his late teens or twenties who received the YFV17D yellow fever vaccine.

CDR3 amino acids: CASSVVASPSTDTQYF. DNA of the CDR3: TGTGCCAGCAGCGTAGTGGCGAGTCCTAGCACAGATACGCAGTATTTT. V usage is TRBV9 and J usage is TRBJ2-3; unclear D gene. Trimming shortened V by 0 bases and J by 0 bases, and 11 bases separated the two germline ends. The CDR3 totals 16 residues. The germline gives CDR1 SGDLS, CDR2 YYNGEE.